These 14 T cell receptor beta chains came from one sample sequenced in a study of human T cells and chemical hapten exposure. From the RACE reads, TCRdb called clonotypes with MiXCR, one entry per CDR3 protein. The table lists around 33,000 distinct CDR3 sequences, 9.5% to 15% of them singletons. Documented time point: pre-sensitization, week 0. The treatment denotes: therapeutic diphenylcyclopropenone sensitization with weekly scalp DPC. From whole blood left unfractionated, total RNA was extracted. Source: whole blood, taken in connection with sensitization to the hapten diphenylcyclopropenone (DPC). All receptors come from a woman aged 40 to 50 with alopecia areata. Some clones in this sample may be carry-over from other donors' samples.

V usage is TRBV20-1 and J usage is TRBJ2-5; no definite D call. The CDR3 is made up of 15 amino acids. CDR1 and CDR2 (germline): DFQATT, SNEGSKA (reference sequence). Trimming shortened V by 0 bases and J by 7 bases, and 18 bases separated the two germline ends. The CDR3: CSARDWREVDGTQYF. In DNA form, the CDR3 reads TGCAGTGCTAGAGATTGGCGAGAAGTGGATGGGACCCAGTACTTC.

This chain uses TRBV7-2 with TRBJ2-5, with D unclear. CDR3 size: 11 residues. The ends were cut back, 5 bases at V and 5 bases at J, with 6 bases in the middle. Per germline, CDR1 SGHTA and CDR2 FQGNSA. CDR3 sequence reads: CASSARETQYF. The CDR3, as DNA: TGTGCCAGCAGCGCTCGTGAGACCCAGTACTTC.

This clonotype was seen many times. In DNA, the CDR3 is TGTGCTAGTGGCCTCGGAGGGTTGGGAGCTTTCTTT. Protein product: CASGLGGLGAFF. The chain combines TRBV12-5 with TRBJ1-1; D unresolved. V dropped 6 bases and J dropped 10 bases, with 15 bases sitting between them. This CDR3 is 12 amino acids long. Germline V gives CDR1 LGHNT, CDR2 FRNRAP.

This clonotype came up a few times. The V call is TRBV13, the J call TRBJ2-7, with D perhaps TRBD1 (6 bases). CDR1 is PRHDT, CDR2 FYEKMQ, per germline (reference sequence). The CDR3 is made up of 18 amino acids. Deletions cut 2 bases from V and 1 base from J, with 21 bases between. The CDR3 sequence is CASSLSLPGQSLSYEQYF. CDR3 bases: TGTGCCAGCAGCTTAAGTCTCCCGGGACAAAGCTTGTCCTACGAGCAGTACTTC.

The rearrangement uses TRBV24-1 and TRBJ2-2; D gene ambiguous. Germline V gene lookup returns CDR1 KGHDR and CDR2 SFDVKD. The V and J ends lost 5 bases and 0 bases respectively, with 9 bases between them. The CDR3 runs to 15 residues. CDR3 sequence: CATSGSYTNTGELFF. As DNA, the CDR3 is TGTGCCACCAGTGGCAGCTACACGAACACCGGGGAGCTGTTTTTT.

This clonotype showed up many times. The chain carries TRBV5-1 and TRBJ1-2; 8 nucleotides line up with TRBD1. This CDR3 has 15 amino acids. The germline V gene has CDR1 SGHRS and CDR2 YFSETQ. Trimming took 2 bases from V and 6 from J; bases not matched to a gene: 9. This CDR3 is CASSFTGQGEDGYTF. Here the CDR3 DNA reads TGCGCCAGCAGCTTTACTGGACAGGGAGAGGATGGCTACACCTTC.

This clonotype was recorded many times. CDR3 protein: CASSLGLAGLGTDTQYF. The DNA for the CDR3 is TGTGCCAGCAGCTTAGGACTAGCGGGTCTGGGCACAGATACGCAGTATTTT. The V call is TRBV9, the J call TRBJ2-3, with TRBD2 identical over 11 bases. Trimming cost V 4 bases and J 1 base; bases outside gene matches: 8. The CDR3 extends over 17 amino acids. Germline V gene sequence: CDR1 SGDLS, CDR2 YYNGEE.

At least ten counts were recorded for this clonotype. The chain uses TRBV12-3 or TRBV12-4 and TRBJ2-7; unclear D gene. V lost 3 bases and J lost 1, with 10 bases in between. There are 14 residues in the CDR3. CDR3 protein: CASSLPTSSYEQYF. CDR3 nucleotides: TGTGCCAGCAGTTTGCCCACAAGTTCCTACGAGCAGTACTTC.

This clonotype was found many times. The chain is built from TRBV5-1 and TRBJ2-1, with 11 nucleotides matching TRBD2. After removal of 1 base from V and 6 bases from J, the junction contained 6 bases not matched to a gene. Germline CDR1 SGHRS, CDR2 YFSETQ. There are 16 residues in the CDR3. DNA of the CDR3: TGCGCCAGCAGCTTGAACCGACTAGCGGGAAGCAATGAGCAGTTCTTC. Its protein product is CASSLNRLAGSNEQFF.

This clonotype was seen a handful of times. The rearrangement uses TRBV7-8 and TRBJ2-6; tentatively, D is TRBD1 or TRBD2 (5 bases each). Trimming shortened V by 5 bases and J by 1 base, and 12 bases separated the two germline ends. CDR1 is SGHVS, CDR2 FQNEAQ, per germline. This CDR3 has 16 residues. CDR3 coding DNA: TGTGCCAGCAGCCTCCAATGGGGGTCTGGGGCCAACGTCCTGACTTTC. Translating it yields CASSLQWGSGANVLTF.

Points on this clonotype: With a much larger clone just one base away, this may be a read error. J is TRBJ2-1 and V is TRBV2; tentative D call: TRBD2 (5 bases). CDR3 length equals 14 residues. The germline gives CDR1 SNHLY, CDR2 FYNNEI. The CDR3 region is CASSVSGTYNVQFF. The CDR3 DNA reads TGTGCCAGCAGTGTCAGCGGCACCTACAATGTGCAGTTCTTC. Looking up the rest from reference TRBV2 and TRBJ2-1 gives the full variable domain: EPEVTQTPSHQVTQMGQEVILRCVPISNHLYFYWYRQILGQKVEFLVSFYNNEISEKSEIFDDQFSVERPDGSNFTLKIRSTKLEDSAMYFCASSVSGTYNVQFFGPGTRLTVL.

This clonotype appeared once. The J gene is TRBJ1-1, the V gene TRBV15, with D possibly matching TRBD1 (5 bases). Trimming left V 0 bases short and J 14 bases short, with 13 bases between. The CDR3 runs 12 residues. Germline V gene lookup returns CDR1 LNHNV and CDR2 YYDKDF (reference sequence). This chain's CDR3 is CATSREQSRAFF. The CDR3 region has the DNA TGTGCCACCAGCAGAGAACAATCCAGGGCCTTCTTT. Full variable domain (remainder filled in from reference TRBV15 and TRBJ1-1): DAMVIQNPRYQVTQFGKPVTLSCSQTLNHNVMYWYQQKSSQAPKLLFHYYDKDFNNEADTPDNFQSRRPNTSFCFLDIRSPGLGDTAMYLCATSREQSRAFFGQGTRLTVV.

This rearrangement joins TRBV6-1 to TRBJ2-1; D uncertain. The CDR3 runs to 10 residues. Trimming took 6 bases from V and 10 from J, leaving 7 bases between them. Per germline, CDR1 MNHNS and CDR2 SASEGT. The CDR3 here is CASSLGEQFF. In DNA form, the CDR3 reads TGTGCCAGCAGCCTGGGGGAGCAGTTCTTC.

The V and J genes are TRBV7-9 and TRBJ2-1; no firm D call. In germline, CDR1 is SEHNR, CDR2 FQNEAQ (reference sequence). The V and J ends lost 6 bases and 0 bases respectively, with 9 bases between them. This CDR3 is built from 14 residues. CDR3 DNA: TGTGCCAGCAGGGGTTCCAGCTCCTACAATGAGCAGTTCTTC. Translation: CASRGSSSYNEQFF. The entire variable domain, with the rest obtained from reference TRBV7-9 and TRBJ2-1, is as follows: DTGVSQNPRHKITKRGQNVTFRCDPISEHNRLYWYRQTLGQGPEFLTYFQNEAQLEKSRLLSDRFSAERPKGSFSTLEIQRTEQGDSAMYLCASRGSSSYNEQFFGPGTRLTVL.